This TCR beta chain originates from a study of blood T cells in healthy people across ages. Together with a sample-barcoded 5' primer, a J-beta primer mix was included in a second PCR lasting roughly 6 to 12 cycles. TCRdb processed the 5' RACE reads anew with MiXCR; each CDR3 protein has one entry. The data show over 550,000 distinct CDR3 sequences, with about 30% seen just once and less than 20% held by the top ten. Caucasian individuals from Russia who were healthy and aged about 6 to 95 acted as donors. The study's findings and limits: Per million T cells, TCR beta diversity dropped about linearly as age rose.

This clonotype was counted many times. Its antigen is not known. The V and J ends lost 6 bases and 5 bases, in that order; junction bases with no gene match: 9. CDR3 size: 14 residues. The TCR sequence derives from a woman aged 80 or over in good health. The source material was blood. This chain uses TRBV12-3 or TRBV12-4 with TRBJ2-7; 8 bases fit TRBD2. Here the CDR3 reads CASRRGGAGDEQYF. The CDR3 DNA follows: TGTGCCAGCAGGCGAGGGGGAGCGGGGGACGAGCAGTACTTC.